The 8 T cell receptor beta chains listed next were all sequenced from one sample in a study of blood T cell repertoires in COVID-19. Produced via immunoSEQ multiplex PCR; TCRdb's table is partial and in-frame only. This sample yields over 200,000 clones, of which around 87% are seen a single time; 2% to 3% belongs to the top ten. The sample taken for sequencing was peripheral blood. The origin of the receptors is a woman aged 45-60 years with acute or convalescent COVID-19.

The V and J genes are TRBV11-2 and TRBJ1-1, with D possibly TRBD1 on 6 matching bases. From germline, CDR1 is SGHAT and CDR2 FQNNGV. Trimming took 3 bases from V and 6 from J, leaving 8 bases between them. This CDR3 has 12 residues. This CDR3 reads CASSFNRAEAFF. Here the CDR3 DNA reads TGTGCCAGCAGCTTTAACAGGGCTGAAGCTTTCTTT. The whole variable domain, filled in from reference TRBV11-2 and TRBJ1-1, reads EAGVAQSPRYKIIEKRQSVAFWCNPISGHATLYWYQQILGQGPKLLIQFQNNGVVDDSQLPKDRFSAERLKGVDSTLKIQPAKLEDSAVYLCASSFNRAEAFFGQGTRLTVV.

The V call is TRBV9, the J call TRBJ2-5; 11 bases align to TRBD1. The CDR3 loop spans 14 amino acids. V gave up 3 bases and J gave up 3 bases; unmatched junction bases: 1. In germline, CDR1 is SGDLS, CDR2 YYNGEE. The DNA of the CDR3 is TGTGCCAGCAGCGCGGGACAGGGGGAAGAGACCCAGTACTTC. Amino acids: CASSAGQGEETQYF.

This clone was seen more than once but under ten times. This chain uses TRBV7-3 with TRBJ2-1; D gene unclear. V was cut by 3 bases and J by 5 bases, with 11 bases left in between. Germline V gene lookup returns CDR1 SGHTA and CDR2 FQGTGA. This CDR3 has 14 residues. The CDR3 nucleotides are TGTGCCAGCAGCTTGGGCCATACAGACAATGAGCAGTTCTTC. Its translation: CASSLGHTDNEQFF. Based on the CDR3 plus reference TRBV7-3 and TRBJ2-1, the full variable domain is GAGVSQTPSNKVTEKGKYVELRCDPISGHTALYWYRQSLGQGPEFLIYFQGTGAADDSGLPNDRFFAVRPEGSVSTLKIQRTERGDSAVYLCASSLGHTDNEQFFGPGTRLTVL.

The chain joins TRBV19 to TRBJ2-7; tentatively, D is TRBD1 (7 bases). V was trimmed by 2 bases and J by 2 bases, leaving 13 bases between them. CDR3 length: 15 amino acids. In germline, CDR1 is LNHDA, CDR2 SQIVND (reference sequence). In DNA form, the CDR3 reads TGTGCCAGTAGTATAACGGCAGGGGGGACCTACGAGCAGTACTTC. Amino acids: CASSITAGGTYEQYF.

In this sample, this clone turned up a few times. The chain recombines TRBV15 with TRBJ1-1; possibly TRBD1 for D (5 bases). The germline gives CDR1 LNHNV, CDR2 YYDKDF (reference sequence). The ends were cut back, 6 bases at V and 1 base at J, with 9 bases in the middle. This CDR3 is 13 amino acids long. CDR3 sequence (DNA): TGTGCCACCAGGGGGGGGAGGAACACTGAAGCTTTCTTT. Its protein is CATRGGRNTEAFF.

The CDR3 bases are TGTGCCAGCAGCTTAGGATACAGTGGGCCTGAAAAACTGTTTTTT. Translated: CASSLGYSGPEKLFF. The rearrangement uses TRBV7-2 and TRBJ1-4; unclear D gene. Germline CDR1 SGHTA, CDR2 FQGNSA. CDR3 length equals 15 residues. V was shortened by 1 base and J by 7 bases, with 13 bases between the two germline ends.

The chain joins TRBV19 to TRBJ1-5; TRBD1 is a possible D gene (5 bases). Germline V gives CDR1 LNHDA, CDR2 SQIVND (reference sequence). This CDR3 region has 17 residues. With 5 bases removed from V and 0 bases from J, the gap between germline ends came to 17 bases. Here the CDR3 DNA reads TGTGCCAGTAGTCCAGGACATAACCCATATAGCAATCAGCCCCAGCATTTT. This codes for CASSPGHNPYSNQPQHF.

This chain uses TRBV27 with TRBJ2-1; 11 positions agree with TRBD2. Trimming cost V 0 bases and J 9 bases; bases outside gene matches: 4. This CDR3 contains 15 residues. CDR1 and CDR2 (germline): MNHEY, SMNVEV (reference sequence). The CDR3 nucleotides read TGTGCCAGCAGTTTATCGCGACTAGCGGGAAGTGAGCAGTTCTTC. This translates into CASSLSRLAGSEQFF.